What follows describes a single T cell receptor (beta chain). The data derive from a study of T cell responses to AZD1222 COVID-19 vaccine. Using immunoSEQ multiplex PCR, the repertoire was profiled, and TCRdb retains in-frame clones only, with some absent. Seen here are roughly 180,000 clones, approximately 90% observed once, and the top ten hold 3.4%. Both about-4-week and about-12-week second-dose recipients were combined. Germline assignment: CDR1 SGHAT and CDR2 FQNNGV. CDR3 size: 13 residues. The ends were cut back, 3 bases at V and 7 bases at J, with 12 bases in the middle. Sequenced here: peripheral blood, sampled 28 days after the second AZD1222 dose. This TCR derives from an adult who received the AZD1222 COVID-19 vaccine. This chain uses TRBV11-2 with TRBJ1-2; TRBD1 is a possible D gene (5 bases). CDR3 amino acids: CASSFSGGSGYTF. The CDR3 nucleotides read TGTGCCAGCAGCTTCTCCGGGGGAAGTGGCTACACCTTC.